These 9 T cell receptor beta chains originate from one sample sequenced in a study of blood T cell repertoires in COVID-19. Measured with immunoSEQ multiplex PCR; TCRdb has only the in-frame clones, and not every one. This sample yields approximately 180,000 clones, of which around 80% are seen a single time; 7% belongs to the top ten. Material for sequencing was peripheral blood. The receptors were gathered from a woman between 40 and 55 years old with COVID-19, enrolled during active disease.

V and J are TRBV10-2 and TRBJ2-3; 8 bases map to TRBD1. From germline, CDR1 is WSHSY and CDR2 SAAADI. The length of the CDR3 is 13 residues. V dropped 6 bases and J dropped 5; count of bases not matched to a gene: 4. CDR3 in amino acids: CASRPDREDTQYF. The CDR3 DNA reads as TGCGCCAGCAGGCCGGACAGGGAAGATACGCAGTATTTT.

V is TRBV19 and J is TRBJ2-1; possible D gene TRBD2, 6 bases. V lost 0 bases and J 2 bases, leaving 11 bases between the germline ends. Germline V gene lookup returns CDR1 LNHDA and CDR2 SQIVND (reference sequence). The CDR3 runs to 16 residues. CDR3 residues: CASSIDLRTTYNEQFF. DNA for the CDR3: TGTGCCAGTAGTATAGATTTGCGGACTACCTACAATGAGCAGTTCTTC.

The chain carries TRBV28 and TRBJ1-1, with a tentative D call TRBD1 (5 bases). The CDR3 spans 14 residues. Germline CDR1 is MDHEN and CDR2 is SYDVKM. Trimming stripped 3 bases from V and 5 bases from J, with 13 bases between. The CDR3 DNA reads TGTGCCAGCAGTTTGGGCGGAGGGGTGACTGAAGCTTTCTTT. It encodes CASSLGGGVTEAFF.

The chain joins TRBV5-1 to TRBJ1-2; the match to TRBD1 covers 9 bases. The CDR3 extends over 17 amino acids. V dropped 6 bases and J dropped 4; count of bases not matched to a gene: 16. The germline V gene has CDR1 SGHRS and CDR2 YFSETQ. The CDR3 bases are TGCGCCAGCACCCTGGATGGACAGGGGTGGTATGGCTATGGCTACACCTTC. Protein: CASTLDGQGWYGYGYTF.

The gene calls are TRBV6-5 and TRBJ1-2, with TRBD1 identical over 9 bases. Germline CDR1 MNHEY, CDR2 SVGAGI. The CDR3 contains 14 residues. Trimming removed 2 bases from V and 7 bases from J; junction bases left unmatched: 5. CDR3 coding DNA: TGTGCCAGCAGTTACACAGGGGGCGCGGCTGGCTACACCTTC. Translating gives CASSYTGGAAGYTF.

The chain recombines TRBV7-8 with TRBJ2-5; 13 bases agree with TRBD2. J lost 4 bases, V lost 3 bases, and 14 bases had no gene match. The CDR3 extends over 19 amino acids. Germline CDR1 SGHVS, CDR2 FQNEAQ. The CDR3 region is CASSFRGTSGEQPSETQYF. The CDR3 DNA sequence: TGTGCCAGCAGCTTCAGAGGGACTAGCGGGGAACAACCGTCAGAGACCCAGTACTTC.

The CDR3 DNA sequence: TGTGCCAGCAGGGGGGACAGATCTTCTTCACCCCTCCACTTT. This codes for CASRGDRSSSPLHF. The chain recombines TRBV7-2 with TRBJ1-6, with 7 nucleotides matching TRBD1. V trimming: 6 bases; J trimming: 9 bases; junction bases outside the gene matches: 8. This CDR3 is built from 14 residues. The germline CDR1 and CDR2 sequences are SGHTA and FQGNSA.

The rearrangement joins TRBV29-1 to TRBJ2-4, with a weak D call TRBD1 (5 bases). This CDR3 contains 17 residues. In germline, CDR1 is SQVTM, CDR2 ANQGSEA. Trimming pared 2 bases from V and 0 bases from J, leaving 17 bases between. CDR3 sequence: CSVEIGGASEAKNIQYF. CDR3 DNA sequence: TGCAGCGTTGAAATTGGTGGGGCGAGTGAAGCCAAAAACATTCAGTACTTC. The full variable domain, rest sourced from reference TRBV29-1 and TRBJ2-4, is SAVISQKPSRDICQRGTSLTIQCQVDSQVTMMFWYRQQPGQSLTLIATANQGSEATYESGFVIDKFPISRPNLTFSTLTVSNMSPEDSSIYLCSVEIGGASEAKNIQYFGAGTRLSVL.

The rearrangement links TRBV28 to TRBJ1-5; D not certain. The germline V gene encodes CDR1 MDHEN and CDR2 SYDVKM. The CDR3 consists of 12 residues. The V gene lost 7 bases and the J gene lost 2 bases, with 6 bases spanning the gap. The CDR3 region is CASTRGNQPQHF. The CDR3 DNA reads TGTGCCAGCACCCGGGGCAATCAGCCCCAGCATTTT.